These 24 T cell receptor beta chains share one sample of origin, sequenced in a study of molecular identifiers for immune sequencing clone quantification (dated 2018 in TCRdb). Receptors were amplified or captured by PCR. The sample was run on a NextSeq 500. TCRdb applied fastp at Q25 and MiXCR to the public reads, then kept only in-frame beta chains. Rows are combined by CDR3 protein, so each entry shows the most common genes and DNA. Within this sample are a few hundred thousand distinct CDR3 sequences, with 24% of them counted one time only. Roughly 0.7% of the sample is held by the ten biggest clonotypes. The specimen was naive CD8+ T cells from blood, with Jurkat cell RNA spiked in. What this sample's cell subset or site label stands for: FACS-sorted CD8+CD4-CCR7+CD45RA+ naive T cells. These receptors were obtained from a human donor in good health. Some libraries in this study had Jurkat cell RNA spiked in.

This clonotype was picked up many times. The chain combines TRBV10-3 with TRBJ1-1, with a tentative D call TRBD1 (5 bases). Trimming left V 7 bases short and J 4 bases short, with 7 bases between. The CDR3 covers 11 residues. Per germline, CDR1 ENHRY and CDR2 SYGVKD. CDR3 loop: CAITQGTEAFF. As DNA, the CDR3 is TGTGCCATCACTCAGGGCACTGAAGCTTTCTTT.

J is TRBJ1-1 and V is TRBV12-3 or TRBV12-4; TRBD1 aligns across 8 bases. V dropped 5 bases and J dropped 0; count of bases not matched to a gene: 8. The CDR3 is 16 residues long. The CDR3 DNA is TGTGCCAGCAGTAAGAGACAGGGGTTGTTGAACACTGAAGCTTTCTTT. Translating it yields CASSKRQGLLNTEAFF.

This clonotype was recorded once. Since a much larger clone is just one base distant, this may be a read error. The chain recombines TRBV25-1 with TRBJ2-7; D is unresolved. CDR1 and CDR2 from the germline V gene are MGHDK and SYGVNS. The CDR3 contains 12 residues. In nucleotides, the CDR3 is TGTGCCAGCGGTGACTCGATCTACGAGCAGGACTTC. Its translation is CASGDSIYEQDF.

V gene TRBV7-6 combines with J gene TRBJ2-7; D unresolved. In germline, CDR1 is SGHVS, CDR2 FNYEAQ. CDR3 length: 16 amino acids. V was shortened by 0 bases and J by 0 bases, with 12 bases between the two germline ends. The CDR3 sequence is CASSLAPAESSYEQYF. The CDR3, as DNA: TGTGCCAGCAGCTTAGCGCCGGCGGAAAGCTCCTACGAGCAGTACTTC.

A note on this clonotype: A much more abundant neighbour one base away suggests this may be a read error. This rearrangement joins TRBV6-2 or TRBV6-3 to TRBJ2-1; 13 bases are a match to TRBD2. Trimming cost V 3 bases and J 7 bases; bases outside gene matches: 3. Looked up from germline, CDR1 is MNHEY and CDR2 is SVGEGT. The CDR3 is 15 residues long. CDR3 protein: CASSYWTSGSNEQFF. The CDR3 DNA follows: TGTGCCAGCAGTTATTGGACTAGCGGGAGTAATGAGCAGTTCTTC.

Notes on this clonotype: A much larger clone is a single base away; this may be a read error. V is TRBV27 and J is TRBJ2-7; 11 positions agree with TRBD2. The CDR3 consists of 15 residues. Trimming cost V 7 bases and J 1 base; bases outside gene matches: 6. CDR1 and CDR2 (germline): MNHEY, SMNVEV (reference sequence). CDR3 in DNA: TGTGCCAGCACCGGGACTAGCGGAATGTCCTACGAGCAGTACTTC. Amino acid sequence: CASTGTSGMSYEQYF.

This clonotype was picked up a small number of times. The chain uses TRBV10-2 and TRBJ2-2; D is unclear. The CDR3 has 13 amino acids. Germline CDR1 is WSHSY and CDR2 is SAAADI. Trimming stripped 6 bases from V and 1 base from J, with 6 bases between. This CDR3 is CASSEMNTGELFF. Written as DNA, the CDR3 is TGCGCCAGCAGCGAAATGAACACCGGGGAGCTGTTTTTT.

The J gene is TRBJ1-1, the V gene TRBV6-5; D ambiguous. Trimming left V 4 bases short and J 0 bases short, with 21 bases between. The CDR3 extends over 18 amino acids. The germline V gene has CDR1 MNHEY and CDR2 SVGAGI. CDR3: CASSFLSYAGRLNTEAFF. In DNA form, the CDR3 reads TGTGCCAGCAGTTTCCTCTCTTACGCCGGGCGCTTGAACACTGAAGCTTTCTTT.

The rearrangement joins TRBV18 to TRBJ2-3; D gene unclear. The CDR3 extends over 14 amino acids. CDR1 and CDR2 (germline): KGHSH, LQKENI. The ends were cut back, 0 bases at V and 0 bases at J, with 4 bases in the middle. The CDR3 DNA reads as TGTGCCAGCTCACCACCGCTCAGCACAGATACGCAGTATTTT. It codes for CASSPPLSTDTQYF.

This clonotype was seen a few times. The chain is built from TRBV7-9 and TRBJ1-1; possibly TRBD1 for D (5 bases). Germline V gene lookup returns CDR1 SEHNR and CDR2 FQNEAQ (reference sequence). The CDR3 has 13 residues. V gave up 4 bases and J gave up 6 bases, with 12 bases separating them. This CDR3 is CASSSYWGSEAFF. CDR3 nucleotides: TGTGCCAGCAGCTCATATTGGGGCTCTGAAGCTTTCTTT.

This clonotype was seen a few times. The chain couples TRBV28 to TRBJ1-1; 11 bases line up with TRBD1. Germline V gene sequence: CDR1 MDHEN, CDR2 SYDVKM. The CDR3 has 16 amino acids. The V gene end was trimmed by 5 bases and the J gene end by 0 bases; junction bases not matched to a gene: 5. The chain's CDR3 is CASSPWTGGLNTEAFF. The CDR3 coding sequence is TGTGCCAGCAGTCCATGGACAGGGGGCTTGAACACTGAAGCTTTCTTT.

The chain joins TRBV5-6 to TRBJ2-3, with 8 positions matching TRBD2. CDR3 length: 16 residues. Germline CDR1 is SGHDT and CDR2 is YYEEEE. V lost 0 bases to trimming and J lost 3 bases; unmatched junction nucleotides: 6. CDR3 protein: CASSLDLAGPTDTQYF. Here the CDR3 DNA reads TGTGCCAGCAGCTTGGATTTAGCGGGACCGACAGATACGCAGTATTTT.

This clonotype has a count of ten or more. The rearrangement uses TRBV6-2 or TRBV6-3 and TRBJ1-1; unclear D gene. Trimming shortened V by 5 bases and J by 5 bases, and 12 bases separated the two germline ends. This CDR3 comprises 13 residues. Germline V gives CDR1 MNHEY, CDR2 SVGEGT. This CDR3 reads CASSLDVGTEAFF. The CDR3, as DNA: TGTGCCAGCAGTCTTGACGTCGGTACTGAAGCTTTCTTT.

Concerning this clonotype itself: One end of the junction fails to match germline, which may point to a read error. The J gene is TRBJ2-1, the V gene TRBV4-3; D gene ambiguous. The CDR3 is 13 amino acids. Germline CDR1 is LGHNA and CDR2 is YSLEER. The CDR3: CASGQVRFMEQFF. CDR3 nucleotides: TGCGCCAGCGGCCAAGTTCGATTTATGGAGCAGTTCTTC.

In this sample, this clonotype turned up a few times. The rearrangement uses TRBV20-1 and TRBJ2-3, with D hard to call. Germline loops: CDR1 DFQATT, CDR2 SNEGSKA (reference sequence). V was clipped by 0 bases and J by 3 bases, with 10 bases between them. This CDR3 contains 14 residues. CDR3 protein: CSARDRVRTDTQYF. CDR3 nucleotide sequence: TGCAGTGCTAGAGATCGGGTTCGTACAGATACGCAGTATTTT.

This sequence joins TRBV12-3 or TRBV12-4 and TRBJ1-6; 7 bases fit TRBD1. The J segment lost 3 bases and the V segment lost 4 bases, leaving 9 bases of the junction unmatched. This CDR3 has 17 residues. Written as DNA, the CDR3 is TGTGCCAGCAGTTCAACAACCAGGGGGATCTATAATTCACCCCTCCACTTT. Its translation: CASSSTTRGIYNSPLHF.

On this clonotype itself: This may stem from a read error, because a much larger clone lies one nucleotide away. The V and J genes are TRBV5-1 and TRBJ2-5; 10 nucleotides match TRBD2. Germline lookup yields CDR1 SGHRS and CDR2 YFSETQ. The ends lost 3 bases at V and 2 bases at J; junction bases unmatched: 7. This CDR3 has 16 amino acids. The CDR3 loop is CASSSWVTSGQETQYF. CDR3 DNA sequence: TGCGCCAGCAGCTCCTGGGTGACTAGCGGGCAAGAGACCCAGTACTTC. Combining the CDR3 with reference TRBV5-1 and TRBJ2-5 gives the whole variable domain KAGVTQTPRYLIKTRGQQVTLSCSPISGHRSVSWYQQTPGQGLQFLFEYFSETQRNKGNFPGRFSGRQFSNSRSEMNVSTLELGDSALYLCASSSWVTSGQETQYFGPGTRLLVL.

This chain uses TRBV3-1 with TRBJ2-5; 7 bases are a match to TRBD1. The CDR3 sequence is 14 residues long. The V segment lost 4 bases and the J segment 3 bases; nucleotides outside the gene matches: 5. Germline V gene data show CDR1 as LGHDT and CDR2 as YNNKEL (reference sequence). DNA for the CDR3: TGTGCCAGCAGCCCGACAGGGTTGGAAGAGACCCAGTACTTC. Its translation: CASSPTGLEETQYF.

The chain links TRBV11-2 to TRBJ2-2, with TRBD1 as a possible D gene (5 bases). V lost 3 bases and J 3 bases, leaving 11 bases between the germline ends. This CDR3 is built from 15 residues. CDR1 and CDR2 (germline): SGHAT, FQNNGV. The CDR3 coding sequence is TGTGCCAGCAGCTTCTTCGACAGAGACACCGGGGAGCTGTTTTTT. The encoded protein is CASSFFDRDTGELFF.

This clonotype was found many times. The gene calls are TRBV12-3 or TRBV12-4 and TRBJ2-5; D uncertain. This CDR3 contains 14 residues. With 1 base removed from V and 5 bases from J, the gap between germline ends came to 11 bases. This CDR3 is CASSLGAGHETQYF. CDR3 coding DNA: TGTGCCAGCAGTTTAGGGGCAGGCCACGAGACCCAGTACTTC.

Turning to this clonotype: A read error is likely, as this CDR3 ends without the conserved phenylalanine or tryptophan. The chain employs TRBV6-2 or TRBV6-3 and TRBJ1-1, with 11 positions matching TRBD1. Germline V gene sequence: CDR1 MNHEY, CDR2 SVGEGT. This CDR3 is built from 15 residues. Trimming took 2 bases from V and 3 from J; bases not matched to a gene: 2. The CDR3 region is CASSYGTGGHTEAFL. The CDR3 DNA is TGTGCCAGCAGTTACGGGACAGGGGGGCACACTGAAGCTTTCCTT.

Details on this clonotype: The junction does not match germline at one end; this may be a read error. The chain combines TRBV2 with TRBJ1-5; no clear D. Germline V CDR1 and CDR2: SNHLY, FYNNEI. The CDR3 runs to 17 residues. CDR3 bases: TGTGCCAGCGGTGAAGCGCTTGCGGGATGGGGCAATCAGCCCCAGCATTTT. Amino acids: CASGEALAGWGNQPQHF.

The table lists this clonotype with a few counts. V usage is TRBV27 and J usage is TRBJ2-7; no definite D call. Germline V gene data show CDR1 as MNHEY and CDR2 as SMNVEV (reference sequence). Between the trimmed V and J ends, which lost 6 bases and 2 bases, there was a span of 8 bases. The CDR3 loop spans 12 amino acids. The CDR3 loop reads CASSHPPYEQYF. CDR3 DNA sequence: TGTGCCAGCAGCCACCCCCCCTACGAGCAGTACTTC.

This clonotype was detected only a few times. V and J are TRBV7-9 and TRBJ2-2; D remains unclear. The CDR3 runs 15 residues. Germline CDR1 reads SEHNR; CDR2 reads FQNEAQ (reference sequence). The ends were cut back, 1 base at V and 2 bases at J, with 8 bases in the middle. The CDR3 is CASSLVVTNTGELFF. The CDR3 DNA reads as TGTGCCAGCAGCTTAGTAGTTACCAACACCGGGGAGCTGTTTTTT.